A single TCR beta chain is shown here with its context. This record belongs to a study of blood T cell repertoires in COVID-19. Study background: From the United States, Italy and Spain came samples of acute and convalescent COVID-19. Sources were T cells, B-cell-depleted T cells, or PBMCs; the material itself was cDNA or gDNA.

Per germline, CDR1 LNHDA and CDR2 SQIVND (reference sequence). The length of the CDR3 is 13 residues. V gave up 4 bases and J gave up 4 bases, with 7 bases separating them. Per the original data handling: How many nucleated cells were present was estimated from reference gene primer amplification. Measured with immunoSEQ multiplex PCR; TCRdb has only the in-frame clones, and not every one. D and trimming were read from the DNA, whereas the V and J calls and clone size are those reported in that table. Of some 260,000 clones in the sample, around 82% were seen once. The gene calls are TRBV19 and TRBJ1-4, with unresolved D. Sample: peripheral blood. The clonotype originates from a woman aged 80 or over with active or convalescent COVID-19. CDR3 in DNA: TGTGCCAGTAGTAACTGGAGTAATGAAAAACTGTTTTTT. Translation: CASSNWSNEKLFF. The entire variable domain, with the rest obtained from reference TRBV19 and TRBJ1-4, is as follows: DGGITQSPKYLFRKEGQNVTLSCEQNLNHDAMYWYRQDPGQGLRLIYYSQIVNDFQKGDIAEGYSVSREKKESFPLTVTSAQKNPTAFYLCASSNWSNEKLFFGSGTQLSVL.